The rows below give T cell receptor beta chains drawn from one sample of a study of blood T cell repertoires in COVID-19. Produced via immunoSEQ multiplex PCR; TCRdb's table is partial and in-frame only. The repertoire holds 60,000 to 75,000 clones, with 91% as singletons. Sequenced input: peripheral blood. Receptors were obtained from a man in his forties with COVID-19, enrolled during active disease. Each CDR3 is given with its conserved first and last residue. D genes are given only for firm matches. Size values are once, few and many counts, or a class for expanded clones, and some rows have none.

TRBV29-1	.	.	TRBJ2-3	TGCAGCGTTGAAGATCACGGGGGTGGCACAGATACGCAGTATTTT	CSVEDHGGGTDTQYF
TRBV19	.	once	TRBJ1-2	TGTGCCAGTAGTATATGGGACGCGGGGGTCTATGGCTACACCTTC	CASSIWDAGVYGYTF
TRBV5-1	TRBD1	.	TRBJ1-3	TGCGCCAGCAGCTTGGGAGGACAGGCATTCGCTGGAAACACCATATATTTT	CASSLGGQAFAGNTIYF
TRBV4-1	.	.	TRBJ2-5	TGCGCCAGCAGCCAAGAGGGGGGTCAAGAGACCCAGTACTTC	CASSQEGGQETQYF
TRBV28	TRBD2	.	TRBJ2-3	TGTGCCAGCAGTACTAGCGGGGGAGATACGCAGTATTTT	CASSTSGGDTQYF
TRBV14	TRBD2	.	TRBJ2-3	TGTGCCAGCAGCCGAGAAGGGCGGGGGGTCACAGATACGCAGTATTTT	CASSREGRGVTDTQYF
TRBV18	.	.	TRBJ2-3	TGTGCCAGCTCACCCCAAACAGGTGAGACAGATACGCAGTATTTT	CASSPQTGETDTQYF
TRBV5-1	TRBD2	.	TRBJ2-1	TGCGCCAGCAGTTCTAGCGGGGGGGCCGGTGAGCAGTTCTTC	CASSSSGGAGEQFF
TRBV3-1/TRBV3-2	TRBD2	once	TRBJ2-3	TGTGCCAGCAGCCAAGATACGATGGGGGGGGGCACAGATACGCAGTATTTT	CASSQDTMGGGTDTQYF
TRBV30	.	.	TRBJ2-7	TGTGCCTGGAGTCCCCGACTAGTTCAATACGAGCAGTACTTC	CAWSPRLVQYEQYF
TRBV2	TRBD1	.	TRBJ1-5	TGTGCCAGCAGGCAGGCAGGGGGGAGTCAGCCCCAGCATTTT	CASRQAGGSQPQHF
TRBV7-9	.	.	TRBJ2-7	TGTGCCAGCAGCCCTCCATCCGACAGCTCCTACGAGCAGTACTTC	CASSPPSDSSYEQYF
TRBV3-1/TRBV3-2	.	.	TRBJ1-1	TGTGCCAGCAGCCCAACACAGGGAATGGGAGCTTTCTTT	CASSPTQGMGAFF
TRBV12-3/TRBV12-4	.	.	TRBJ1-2	TGTGCCAGCAGTCCCCGGGGGGGGAGCTACACCTTC	CASSPRGGSYTF
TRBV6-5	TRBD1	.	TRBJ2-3	TGTGCCAGCAGCCCGAGACAGGGAAGCACAGATACGCAGTATTTT	CASSPRQGSTDTQYF
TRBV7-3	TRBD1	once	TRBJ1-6	TGTGCCAGCAGCTTAACGGGACAGGGGAGTTCACCCCTCCACTTT	CASSLTGQGSSPLHF
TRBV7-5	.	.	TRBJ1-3	TGTGTCAGAAGCTTTCTTTTTATCAGGGTTGAATGTGGAAACACCATATATTTT	CVRSFLFIRVECGNTIYF
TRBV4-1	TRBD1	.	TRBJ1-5	TGCGCCAGCAGCCAAGAAGGGACAGCTAATCAGCCCCAGCATTTT	CASSQEGTANQPQHF
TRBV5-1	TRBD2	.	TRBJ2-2	TGCGCCAGCACCGGGGGGGCCTCGAGCACCGGGGAGCTGTTTTTT	CASTGGASSTGELFF
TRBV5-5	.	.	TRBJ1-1	TGTGCCAGCAGCTTGGCATCGGGGGGCACTGAAGCTTTCTTT	CASSLASGGTEAFF
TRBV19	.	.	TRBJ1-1	TGTGCCAGTAGTCGTACAAGGAACACTGAAGCTTTCTTT	CASSRTRNTEAFF
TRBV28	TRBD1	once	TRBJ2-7	TGTGCCAGCAACCCACCGGGACAGGGCTACTCCGAGCAGTACTTC	CASNPPGQGYSEQYF
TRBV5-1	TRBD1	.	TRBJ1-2	TGCGCCAGCAGCTTGTCATCCGGGACAGTATATGGCTACACCTTC	CASSLSSGTVYGYTF
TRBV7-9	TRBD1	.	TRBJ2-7	TGTGCCAGCAGCCCGACCGGGACAGGGCGGCCCTACGAGCAGTACTTC	CASSPTGTGRPYEQYF
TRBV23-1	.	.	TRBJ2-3	TGCGCCAGCAGTCCGGGTTCTAAGGGAGGTACGCAGTATTTT	CASSPGSKGGTQYF
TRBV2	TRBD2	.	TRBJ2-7	TGTGCCAGCAGTGAAGGTAGCGGGGGGATCTACGAGCAGTACTTC	CASSEGSGGIYEQYF
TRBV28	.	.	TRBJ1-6	TGTGCCAGCAGTTTAGCGGGACGGAATTCACCCCTCCACTTT	CASSLAGRNSPLHF
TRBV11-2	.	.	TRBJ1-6	TGTGCCAGCAGCTTAGACGGGGGGAGGTCACCCCTCCACTTT	CASSLDGGRSPLHF
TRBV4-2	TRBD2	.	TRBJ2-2	TGTGCCAGCAGCAAGTCAGGACTAGCGGGGGCCTCCGGGAACACCGGGGAGCTGTTTTTT	CASSKSGLAGASGNTGELFF